This paragraph reports one T cell receptor beta chain. Clones were read by immunoSEQ multiplex PCR, and TCRdb kept only the in-frame ones, dropping some. The sample lists some 150,000 clones; around nine tenths were seen once. The data originate from a study of cytomegalovirus exposure and HLA in healthy donors. V shed 3 bases and J shed 5 bases, with 23 bases lying between them. The germline gives CDR1 SGHDT, CDR2 YYEEEE. The CDR3 spans 17 residues. The chain has TRBV5-6 and TRBJ2-5; TRBD2 is a possible D gene (7 bases). This clonotype originated in a woman aged 30 to 39 in good health and CMV-seronegative. The sample comprised PBMCs. CDR3 nucleotide sequence: TGTGCCAGCAGCTCCGCCATGAAACGGGGGGCGTATGAGACCCAGTACTTC. Its translation: CASSSAMKRGAYETQYF.